The 26 T cell receptor beta chains presented below share a single source sample, sequenced in a study of early T cells in non-severe SARS-CoV-2 infection. TCRdb ran MiXCR on the 5' RACE reads and lists one entry per CDR3 protein. The table records roughly 64,000 distinct CDR3 sequences, 7% to 9.5% of them present only once. Sequenced material: whole blood, taken at baseline. These receptors came from an adult who was a healthcare worker with PCR-confirmed SARS-CoV-2 infection or an uninfected control (not recorded which).

This clonotype was seen a few times. The V gene is TRBV20-1, the J gene TRBJ2-3; D is possibly TRBD1 (6 bases). Germline CDR1 DFQATT, CDR2 SNEGSKA (reference sequence). Trimming pared 5 bases from V and 4 bases from J, leaving 22 bases between. The CDR3 spans 16 residues. The CDR3 protein is CSAPKKVTGWADTQYF. DNA for the CDR3: TGCAGTGCTCCCAAAAAGGTCACAGGGTGGGCAGATACGCAGTATTTT.

This chain uses TRBV4-1 with TRBJ2-3, with 7 positions matching TRBD1. The V gene end was trimmed by 1 base and the J gene end by 1 base; junction bases not matched to a gene: 8. From germline, CDR1 is MGHRA and CDR2 YSYEKL. This CDR3 spans 17 amino acids. DNA for the CDR3: TGCGCCAGCAGCCAAGTCGCCGGTACAGGGGGCACAGATACGCAGTATTTT. Amino acids: CASSQVAGTGGTDTQYF.

This chain uses TRBV5-1 with TRBJ2-3; the D gene could be TRBD1 or TRBD2 (7 bases each). V shed 0 bases and J shed 4 bases, with 15 bases lying between them. The CDR3 has 16 amino acids. Germline CDR1 reads SGHRS; CDR2 reads YFSETQ. CDR3 in amino acids: CASSLDRGAGADTQYF. Written as DNA, the CDR3 is TGCGCCAGCAGCTTGGACAGGGGCGCGGGGGCAGATACGCAGTATTTT.

This clonotype showed up many times. The chain has TRBV12-3 or TRBV12-4 and TRBJ2-4; 9 nucleotides align to TRBD1. The length of the CDR3 is 16 residues. Trimming cost V 3 bases and J 0 bases; bases outside gene matches: 3. CDR3 sequence: CASSFGTGLAKNIQYF. CDR3 nucleotides: TGTGCCAGCAGTTTCGGGACAGGGCTAGCCAAAAACATTCAGTACTTC.

Ten or more counts support this clonotype. The gene calls are TRBV20-1 and TRBJ2-7; D gene unclear. Trimming removed 6 bases at V and 0 bases at J, with 9 bases between. The germline V gene has CDR1 DFQATT and CDR2 SNEGSKA (reference sequence). CDR3 length: 12 amino acids. CDR3 protein: CSATGRSYEQYF. CDR3 in DNA: TGCAGTGCCACCGGGCGCTCCTACGAGCAGTACTTC.

This clonotype occurred many times. The V and J genes are TRBV12-3 or TRBV12-4 and TRBJ2-1; D is perhaps TRBD2 (6 bases). The CDR3 loop spans 14 amino acids. V was clipped by 2 bases and J by 8 bases, with 13 bases between them. The CDR3, as DNA: TGTGCCAGCAGTTTAACGCAGGGAGGCGATGAGCAGTTCTTC. It is translated as CASSLTQGGDEQFF.

The chain joins TRBV27 to TRBJ2-3; the D is unclear. CDR3 length: 14 residues. The germline gives CDR1 MNHEY, CDR2 SMNVEV (reference sequence). V was clipped by 7 bases and J by 2 bases, with 13 bases between them. The CDR3 DNA is TGTGCCAGCAAATCCCTGAGGTACACAGATACGCAGTATTTT. This encodes CASKSLRYTDTQYF.

There are a few counts of this clonotype. This sequence joins TRBV18 and TRBJ2-5, with 10 bases fitting TRBD2. The CDR3 runs 15 residues. Germline V lookup: CDR1 KGHSH, CDR2 LQKENI. J lost 3 bases, V lost 3 bases, and 4 bases had no gene match. The chain's CDR3 is CASSPPGLAEETQYF. The CDR3 DNA reads as TGTGCCAGCTCACCTCCCGGACTAGCGGAAGAGACCCAGTACTTC.

The rearrangement uses TRBV20-1 and TRBJ2-1; D possibly corresponds to TRBD2 (6 bases). Trimming left V 0 bases short and J 3 bases short, with 15 bases between. This CDR3 is built from 16 residues. Germline V gives CDR1 DFQATT, CDR2 SNEGSKA (reference sequence). CDR3 coding DNA: TGCAGTGCTAGAGAAGGGACTCCCACGCTCTACAATGAGCAGTTCTTC. It specifies CSAREGTPTLYNEQFF.

This clonotype was counted between two and nine times. The chain joins TRBV18 to TRBJ1-1; D unresolved. This CDR3 is 13 amino acids long. The germline V and J ends were trimmed by 4 bases and 1 base, with 7 bases remaining between them. Per the germline V gene, CDR1 is KGHSH and CDR2 is LQKENI. The CDR3 bases are TGTGCCAGCTCACACGGGGAGAACACTGAAGCTTTCTTT. This sequence encodes CASSHGENTEAFF.

This clonotype was counted only a few times. CDR3 in amino acids: CASSQLRDRVLNSYGYTF. The CDR3 nucleotides read TGTGCCAGCAGCCAACTCCGGGACAGGGTCCTAAACTCCTATGGCTACACCTTC. This chain joins TRBV3-1 and TRBJ1-2; 9 nucleotides line up with TRBD1. After removal of 2 bases from V and 4 bases from J, the junction contained 14 bases not matched to a gene. Germline CDR1 LGHDT, CDR2 YNNKEL (reference sequence). The CDR3 is 18 amino acids.

CDR3 sequence reads: CATHPPRGTSGDNEQFF. The CDR3 region has the DNA TGTGCCACCCACCCTCCTCGAGGGACTAGCGGGGACAATGAGCAGTTCTTC. The chain recombines TRBV25-1 with TRBJ2-1; 13 nucleotides align to TRBD2. This CDR3 contains 17 residues. CDR1 is MGHDK, CDR2 SYGVNS, per germline. Trimming removed 10 bases from V and 5 bases from J; junction bases left unmatched: 14.

This clonotype came up a few times. The V and J genes are TRBV7-2 and TRBJ2-5; D is possibly TRBD1 or TRBD2 (5 bases each). CDR3 length: 16 amino acids. Trimming removed 1 base from V and 7 bases from J, with 19 bases in between. Per the germline V gene, CDR1 is SGHTA and CDR2 is FQGNSA. The CDR3 protein is CASSLVAGSTRGTQYF. The CDR3 coding sequence is TGTGCCAGCAGCTTAGTTGCAGGGAGTACTAGGGGGACCCAGTACTTC.

The rearrangement links TRBV13 to TRBJ2-5; D is perhaps TRBD1 or TRBD2 (5 bases each). The CDR3 runs to 16 residues. The germline V gene has CDR1 PRHDT and CDR2 FYEKMQ (reference sequence). V was pared by 3 bases and J by 2 bases, with 16 bases between. DNA of the CDR3: TGTGCCAGCAGCTTGGGTCAGGCCTGGGGGCAAGAGACCCAGTACTTC. Translation: CASSLGQAWGQETQYF.

The sample holds many counts of this clonotype. The chain carries TRBV4-1 and TRBJ1-1, with D perhaps TRBD1 (5 bases). CDR1 is MGHRA and CDR2 is YSYEKL in the germline V gene. V gave up 6 bases and J gave up 2 bases, with 10 bases separating them. The CDR3 is 13 amino acids. CDR3 region: CASSRGANTEAFF. The CDR3, as DNA: TGCGCCAGCAGTCGAGGGGCTAACACTGAAGCTTTCTTT.

This clonotype was observed many times. The rearrangement joins TRBV20-1 to TRBJ1-2, with TRBD1 matching over 9 bases. The CDR3 runs to 13 residues. V lost 5 bases, J lost 4 bases, and 5 bases stayed unmatched. Germline loops: CDR1 DFQATT, CDR2 SNEGSKA (reference sequence). CDR3 loop: CSASDRGSYGYTF. The CDR3, as DNA: TGCAGTGCTTCCGACAGGGGGAGCTATGGCTACACCTTC.

This clonotype was recorded at least ten times. V usage is TRBV12-2 and J usage is TRBJ1-2. TRBV12-2 is a pseudogene. This CDR3 spans 17 amino acids. CDR3 DNA sequence: TGTGCAAGTCGCTTAGCGGGTCGACCGATACGGAACTATGGCTACACCTTC. The encoded protein is CASRLAGRPIRNYGYTF.

This clonotype has a handful of counts. The V call is TRBV27, the J call TRBJ1-2; D is undetermined. Germline V lookup: CDR1 MNHEY, CDR2 SMNVEV (reference sequence). V lost 5 bases and J 4 bases, leaving 11 bases between the germline ends. The CDR3 consists of 13 residues. Here the CDR3 reads CASSPRALYGYTF. CDR3 bases: TGTGCCAGCAGTCCTCGGGCTCTCTATGGCTACACCTTC.

This clonotype was seen at least ten times. This sequence joins TRBV9 and TRBJ2-7, with a weak D call TRBD2 (6 bases). V was shortened by 4 bases and J by 1 base, with 15 bases between the two germline ends. The CDR3 contains 15 residues. Germline CDR1 is SGDLS and CDR2 is YYNGEE. The CDR3 coding sequence is TGTGCCAGCAGCCCTCGGACTACCCAATCCTACGAGCAGTACTTC. Translating gives CASSPRTTQSYEQYF.

This clonotype was seen only a few times. The chain has TRBV20-1 and TRBJ2-7; the D call may be TRBD1 or TRBD2 (5 bases each). Germline V gives CDR1 DFQATT, CDR2 SNEGSKA (reference sequence). The CDR3 sequence is 13 residues long. The ends were cut back, 5 bases at V and 2 bases at J, with 13 bases in the middle. The CDR3 spells CSADYGATYEQYF. The CDR3 region has the DNA TGCAGTGCTGATTACGGGGCTACCTACGAGCAGTACTTC.

The sample holds many counts of this clonotype. In nucleotides, the CDR3 is TGCAGTGCTCCTCCGGGACTAGTCCCCTACGAGCAGTACTTC. Residues: CSAPPGLVPYEQYF. The chain is built from TRBV20-1 and TRBJ2-7, with TRBD2 matching 8 bases. V shed 5 bases, J shed 2 bases, and the junction held 8 bases outside the gene matches. This CDR3 has 14 residues. Looked up from germline, CDR1 is DFQATT and CDR2 is SNEGSKA (reference sequence).

This clonotype was seen only a few times. The rearrangement uses TRBV3-1 and TRBJ2-7; TRBD1 agrees at 11 bases. The CDR3 extends over 15 amino acids. The V gene's germline CDR1 is LGHDT and CDR2 YNNKEL (reference sequence). J lost 4 bases, V lost 4 bases, and 6 bases had no gene match. CDR3 sequence: CASSRTGTGGYEQYF. The CDR3, as DNA: TGTGCCAGCAGCCGGACCGGGACAGGGGGATACGAGCAGTACTTC.

This clonotype turned up a few times. This chain joins TRBV7-2 and TRBJ2-2; D remains unclear. V was pared by 5 bases and J by 3 bases, with 16 bases between. The CDR3 spans 16 residues. From germline, CDR1 is SGHTA and CDR2 FQGNSA. The CDR3 nucleotides read TGTGCCAGCAGCCTAAGGCTGGGTAGGGACACCGGGGAGCTGTTTTTT. Its protein is CASSLRLGRDTGELFF.

The chain links TRBV19 to TRBJ2-2; D may be TRBD1 or TRBD2 (5 bases each). The CDR3 runs to 17 residues. With 5 bases removed from V and 2 bases from J, the gap between germline ends came to 18 bases. Germline V gene sequence: CDR1 LNHDA, CDR2 SQIVND (reference sequence). This CDR3 is CASSPPTGTANTGELFF. CDR3 bases: TGTGCCAGTAGTCCACCGACCGGGACGGCTAACACCGGGGAGCTGTTTTTT.

This sequence joins TRBV4-3 and TRBJ2-1; D is unclear. CDR1 and CDR2 from the germline V gene are LGHNA and YSLEER. This CDR3 is built from 13 residues. V was clipped by 0 bases and J by 10 bases, with 10 bases between them. The CDR3 is CASSQEEYAEQFF. The CDR3 DNA follows: TGCGCCAGCAGCCAAGAGGAGTACGCCGAGCAGTTCTTC.

This clonotype came up a few times. V usage is TRBV18 and J usage is TRBJ2-7, with TRBD1 matching 7 bases. The CDR3 has 15 amino acids. CDR1 and CDR2 from the germline V gene are KGHSH and LQKENI. J lost 0 bases, V lost 5 bases, and 7 bases had no gene match. CDR3 sequence (DNA): TGTGCCAGCTCAAGGCAGGGGGAAAACTCCTACGAGCAGTACTTC. Its translation: CASSRQGENSYEQYF.